These 12 T cell receptor beta chains were sequenced from one sample in a study of T cell responses to AZD1222 COVID-19 vaccine. The table came from immunoSEQ multiplex PCR; TCRdb's copy has only in-frame clones and leaves some out. The sample holds roughly 130,000 clones, about nine tenths seen once. Material: peripheral blood, obtained 28 days after the second AZD1222 dose. The receptor source for this set is an adult who received the AZD1222 COVID-19 vaccine.

The gene calls are TRBV7-6 and TRBJ2-1; unclear D gene. The CDR3 has 13 amino acids. Germline loops: CDR1 SGHVS, CDR2 FNYEAQ. V lost 0 bases and J 8 bases, leaving 8 bases between the germline ends. The CDR3 is CASSLAPPDEQFF. The CDR3 DNA sequence: TGTGCCAGCAGCTTAGCTCCCCCGGATGAGCAGTTCTTC.

The V gene is TRBV5-4, the J gene TRBJ2-5; D is possibly TRBD1 (5 bases). The CDR3 length is 13 residues. Deletions cut 4 bases from V and 10 bases from J, with 17 bases between. The germline CDR1 and CDR2 sequences are SGHNT and YYREEE (reference sequence). The CDR3 coding sequence is TGTGCCAGCAGCCTGGGGCTGAAAGAGGACCAGTACTTC. Protein product: CASSLGLKEDQYF.

The V call is TRBV18, the J call TRBJ1-3; D not resolved. The CDR3 consists of 16 residues. The germline V gene encodes CDR1 KGHSH and CDR2 LQKENI. Trimming cost V 5 bases and J 0 bases, with 14 bases left between them. The CDR3 DNA reads TGTGCCAGCTCAGAGATTCAGCAGAACTCTGGAAACACCATATATTTT. Its translation: CASSEIQQNSGNTIYF.

This clone was recorded only once. CDR3 in amino acids: CASRPRQGAVQETQYF. As DNA, the CDR3 is TGTGCCAGCAGACCTCGACAGGGGGCTGTCCAAGAGACCCAGTACTTC. This chain connects TRBV27 to TRBJ2-5; 10 nucleotides agree with TRBD1. The germline V gene encodes CDR1 MNHEY and CDR2 SMNVEV (reference sequence). Trimming removed 6 bases from V and 1 base from J; junction bases left unmatched: 8. This CDR3 is built from 16 residues.

The chain combines TRBV18 with TRBJ1-1; no clear D gene. V lost 3 bases, J lost 2 bases, and 13 bases lay in between. The CDR3 length is 15 residues. Germline values: CDR1 KGHSH, CDR2 LQKENI. CDR3: CASSPMGGVNTEAFF. The CDR3 DNA reads TGTGCCAGCTCACCGATGGGTGGGGTCAACACTGAAGCTTTCTTT.

This clone was observed once. V usage is TRBV6-1 and J usage is TRBJ2-7; TRBD2 agrees at 10 bases. The length of the CDR3 is 16 residues. J lost 2 bases, V lost 0 bases, and 4 bases had no gene match. CDR1 and CDR2 (germline): MNHNS, SASEGT. The CDR3: CASSEAILAGTYEQYF. The CDR3 region has the DNA TGTGCCAGCAGTGAAGCGATACTAGCGGGAACCTACGAGCAGTACTTC.

The chain joins TRBV19 to TRBJ2-1; 10 bases match TRBD1. The V gene end was trimmed by 6 bases and the J gene end by 9 bases; junction bases not matched to a gene: 11. CDR3 length: 15 amino acids. Germline V lookup: CDR1 LNHDA, CDR2 SQIVND (reference sequence). CDR3 coding DNA: TGTGCCAGTAGCAATACCGGGACAGGGGAGGGTGAGCAGTTCTTC. Amino acids: CASSNTGTGEGEQFF. Full variable domain (missing parts from reference TRBV19 and TRBJ2-1): DGGITQSPKYLFRKEGQNVTLSCEQNLNHDAMYWYRQDPGQGLRLIYYSQIVNDFQKGDIAEGYSVSREKKESFPLTVTSAQKNPTAFYLCASSNTGTGEGEQFFGPGTRLTVL.

The chain couples TRBV28 to TRBJ1-5; no clear D. Trimming removed 7 bases from V and 0 bases from J, with 7 bases in between. There are 13 residues in the CDR3. From germline, CDR1 is MDHEN and CDR2 SYDVKM. This CDR3 reads CASNRLSNQPQHF. Here the CDR3 DNA reads TGTGCCAGCAATCGACTTAGCAATCAGCCCCAGCATTTT.

The chain employs TRBV30 and TRBJ2-7; D ambiguous. CDR1 and CDR2 (germline): GTSNPN, SVGIG (reference sequence). V lost 0 bases to trimming and J lost 1 base, with 10 bases between them. The CDR3 is 14 amino acids. CDR3 sequence reads: CAWSVPRWSYEQYF. CDR3 sequence (DNA): TGTGCCTGGAGTGTCCCTCGGTGGTCCTACGAGCAGTACTTC.

The V and J genes are TRBV9 and TRBJ2-1; 13 nucleotides align to TRBD2. Germline CDR1 reads SGDLS; CDR2 reads YYNGEE. V shed 0 bases and J 4 bases; nucleotides not matched to a gene: 4. The CDR3 runs 17 residues. This CDR3 is CASSVARTSGSYNEQFF. The DNA for the CDR3 is TGTGCCAGCAGCGTAGCTAGGACTAGCGGGAGTTACAATGAGCAGTTCTTC.

V is TRBV19 and J is TRBJ1-5, with 9 bases lining up with TRBD1. V dropped 3 bases and J dropped 3; count of bases not matched to a gene: 9. This CDR3 has 17 amino acids. CDR1 is LNHDA, CDR2 SQIVND, per germline (reference sequence). The CDR3 coding sequence is TGTGCCAGTAGTATTTTACGGGGACAGGGCCCCAATCAGCCCCAGCATTTT. It specifies CASSILRGQGPNQPQHF. Combining the CDR3 with reference TRBV19 and TRBJ1-5 gives the whole variable domain DGGITQSPKYLFRKEGQNVTLSCEQNLNHDAMYWYRQDPGQGLRLIYYSQIVNDFQKGDIAEGYSVSREKKESFPLTVTSAQKNPTAFYLCASSILRGQGPNQPQHFGDGTRLSIL.

The CDR3 DNA follows: TGTGCCAGCGCGGACAGTTTGAACACTGAAGCTTTCTTT. Amino acids: CASADSLNTEAFF. The rearrangement uses TRBV18 and TRBJ1-1; D may be TRBD1 (6 bases). Trimming took off 8 bases at V and 0 bases at J, with 10 bases between the two ends. This CDR3 contains 13 residues. CDR1 is KGHSH, CDR2 LQKENI, per germline.